This is a list of T cell receptor beta chains from one sample in a study of T cell responses to AZD1222 COVID-19 vaccine. Clones were read by immunoSEQ multiplex PCR, and TCRdb kept only the in-frame ones, dropping some. Here the sample spans roughly 160,000 clones, 90% to 95% being singletons. Sequencing was performed on peripheral blood, taken on day 0 of MenACWY control vaccination. These receptors came from an adult in good health. Each CDR3 is given with its conserved first and last residue. The D gene is left open where the match is weak. A row's size may be missing; if present it is once, few, many or a size class.

>TRBJ1-2|TRBV19|-|-
CASSSWQGRENGYTF
TGTGCCAGTAGTAGTTGGCAGGGAAGGGAAAATGGCTACACCTTC
>TRBJ2-5|TRBV14|-|-
CASSQEMGRQAQYF
TGTGCCAGCAGCCAAGAGATGGGGAGGCAGGCCCAGTACTTC
>TRBJ2-5|TRBV10-3|TRBD2|-
CAISGQGLAGGTQYF
TGTGCCATCAGTGGACAGGGACTAGCGGGGGGGACCCAGTACTTC
>TRBJ2-1|TRBV7-2|-|-
CASSPPGLSGNEQFF
TGTGCCAGCAGCCCCCCGGGCCTCAGCGGCAATGAGCAGTTCTTC
>TRBJ2-7|TRBV24-1|-|-
CATSDADRTYEQYF
TGTGCCACCAGTGATGCCGACAGGACCTACGAGCAGTACTTC
>TRBJ1-3|TRBV7-8|-|-
CASSSLQGSGNTIYF
TGTGCCAGCAGTTCATTACAGGGCTCTGGAAACACCATATATTTT
>TRBJ1-2|TRBV4-2|TRBD1|-
CASSQDRGTVNIYGYTF
TGTGCCAGCAGCCAAGATCGGGGGACAGTGAACATCTATGGCTACACCTTC
>TRBJ1-2|TRBV14|TRBD1|few
CASSLDRVSNYGYTF
TGTGCCAGCAGCCTGGACAGGGTTTCTAACTATGGCTACACCTTC
>TRBJ1-2|TRBV7-8|-|-
CASSKQVHGYTF
TGTGCCAGCAGTAAACAGGTTCATGGCTACACCTTC
>TRBJ2-7|TRBV10-3|-|-
CATGGGTDSYEQYF
TGTGCCACCGGAGGTGGGACGGACTCCTACGAGCAGTACTTC
>TRBJ2-3|TRBV27|TRBD2|few
CASKGREASTDTQYF
TGTGCCAGCAAAGGGAGGGAGGCTAGCACAGATACGCAGTATTTT
>TRBJ2-1|TRBV7-2|-|-
CASRLGNANEQFF
TGTGCCAGCAGGTTAGGAAATGCCAATGAGCAGTTCTTC
>TRBJ1-2|TRBV7-9|-|-
CASSFDSNYGYTF
TGTGCCAGCAGCTTTGACAGCAACTATGGCTACACCTTC
>TRBJ2-7|TRBV14|-|few
CASRGGISYEQYF
TGTGCCAGCAGGGGCGGGATTTCCTACGAGCAGTACTTC
>TRBJ1-1|TRBV2|-|-
CASSKDPNTEAFF
TGTGCCAGCAGTAAGGACCCGAACACTGAAGCTTTCTTT
>TRBJ1-3|TRBV19|-|-
CASSLRPREGNTIYF
TGTGCCAGTAGCCTACGGCCCAGAGAAGGAAACACCATATATTTT
>TRBJ1-5|TRBV18|-|-
CASSSSGEWQPQHF
TGTGCCAGCTCATCAAGCGGGGAATGGCAGCCCCAGCATTTT
>TRBJ1-1|TRBV30|-|-
CAWVPAQLNTEAFF
TGTGCCTGGGTCCCGGCCCAGTTGAACACTGAAGCTTTCTTT
>TRBJ1-4|TRBV7-2|-|-
CASSLGGTEGEKLFF
TGTGCCAGCAGCTTAGGGGGCACAGAGGGTGAAAAACTGTTTTTT
>TRBJ1-2|TRBV10-3|TRBD1|-
CAISVPGQGNYGYTF
TGTGCCATCAGTGTCCCGGGACAGGGTAACTATGGCTACACCTTC
>TRBJ2-7|TRBV29-1|TRBD1|-
CSVEWTGAGYEQYF
TGCAGCGTTGAGTGGACAGGGGCAGGGTACGAGCAGTACTTC
>TRBJ1-1|TRBV7-3|-|-
CASSHHSDTEAFF
TGTGCCAGCAGCCACCATTCAGACACTGAAGCTTTCTTT
>TRBJ1-6|TRBV14|-|-
CASSQEARNYSPLHF
TGTGCCAGCAGCCAAGAAGCCAGAAACTATTCACCCCTCCACTTT
>TRBJ2-7|TRBV30|-|-
CAWSVTGTHHEQYF
TGTGCCTGGAGTGTTACCGGGACCCACCACGAGCAGTACTTC
>TRBJ1-3|TRBV10-3|-|-
CAISPREPSSGNTIYF
TGTGCCATCAGCCCCAGGGAGCCCTCCTCTGGAAACACCATATATTTT
>TRBJ2-3|TRBV27|TRBD1|-
CASSSTGTAGGGTQYF
TGTGCCAGCAGTTCCACCGGGACAGCCGGAGGTGGTACGCAGTATTTT
>TRBJ2-3|TRBV7-2|-|-
CASSTRGLSRGSDTQYF
TGTGCCAGCAGCACCCGAGGACTTTCTCGGGGATCTGATACGCAGTATTTT
>TRBJ1-5|TRBV7-2|-|-
CASSLEGALRGQPQHF
TGTGCCAGCAGCTTAGAAGGTGCCCTCCGGGGTCAGCCCCAGCATTTT
>TRBJ2-2|TRBV10-3|-|-
CAISESRDTGELFF
TGTGCCATCAGTGAGTCGCGGGACACCGGGGAGCTGTTTTTT
>TRBJ2-6|TRBV6-4|-|once
CASGRTSGANVLTF
TGTGCCAGCGGGCGGACCTCTGGGGCCAACGTCCTGACTTTC
>TRBJ2-7|TRBV7-9|-|-
CASSLAKGMGTYEQYF
TGTGCCAGCAGCTTAGCTAAGGGGATGGGGACCTACGAGCAGTACTTC
>TRBJ1-1|TRBV5-1|-|-
CASSQGQTLNTEAFF
TGCGCCAGCAGCCAAGGACAGACCCTGAACACTGAAGCTTTCTTT
>TRBJ2-1|TRBV3-1/TRBV3-2|-|-
CASSQPRQPKPFF
TGTGCCAGCAGCCAACCCCGACAGCCCAAGCCCTTCTTC
>TRBJ2-7|TRBV7-7|-|-
CASSLGEGNEQYF
TGTGCTAGCAGCTTAGGGGAAGGCAACGAGCAGTACTTC
>TRBJ2-1|TRBV7-2|-|-
CASSQKSRENEQFF
TGTGCCAGCAGTCAAAAAAGCAGGGAGAATGAGCAGTTCTTC
>TRBJ1-3|TRBV5-1|-|-
CASSLRAQASSGNTIYF
TGCGCCAGCAGCTTGAGGGCACAGGCGAGCTCTGGAAACACCATATATTTT
>TRBJ1-1|TRBV28|-|-
CASSSPGEGDTEAFF
TGTGCCAGCAGTTCCCCGGGGGAGGGGGACACTGAAGCTTTCTTT
>TRBJ1-2|TRBV5-1|-|few
CASSLDGGVAYGYTF
TGCGCCAGCAGCTTGGATGGGGGTGTAGCCTATGGCTACACCTTC
>TRBJ1-5|TRBV24-1|TRBD1|-
CATSDSARGQGQPQHF
TGTGCCACCAGTGATTCGGCCAGGGGGCAAGGTCAGCCCCAGCATTTT
>TRBJ2-1|TRBV19|-|-
CASSMDRRGEGFIMDEQFF
TGTGCCAGTAGTATGGATAGGCGCGGAGAAGGTTTTATTATGGATGAGCAGTTCTTC
>TRBJ1-1|TRBV6-6|-|-
CASSYSTEAFF
TGTGCCAGCAGTTACTCTACTGAAGCTTTCTTT
>TRBJ2-4|TRBV5-4|-|-
CASSLGGGKNIQYF
TGTGCCAGCAGCTTGGGTGGGGGTAAAAACATTCAGTACTTC
>TRBJ1-1|TRBV7-6|-|-
CASSPDGTLNTEAFF
TGTGCCAGCAGCCCTGACGGGACATTGAACACTGAAGCTTTCTTT
>TRBJ2-4|TRBV29-1|TRBD1|once
CSGRTGDIQYF
TGCAGCGGGCGGACAGGGGACATTCAGTACTTC
>TRBJ2-1|TRBV19|-|-
CASSGLFNEQFF
TGTGCCAGTAGTGGACTCTTCAATGAGCAGTTCTTC
>TRBJ1-5|TRBV4-3|-|-
CASSQVLSNQPQHF
TGCGCCAGCAGCCAAGTGTTGAGCAATCAGCCCCAGCATTTT
>TRBJ2-5|TRBV2|-|once
CASSEALPGQGRGTQYF
TGTGCCAGCAGTGAAGCGCTTCCCGGGCAGGGGAGGGGGACCCAGTACTTC
>TRBJ2-5|TRBV19|TRBD2|few
CASSETSAQETQYF
TGTGCCAGTAGTGAGACTAGCGCCCAAGAGACCCAGTACTTC
>TRBJ1-5|TRBV10-3|-|-
CAISHMSNQPQHF
TGTGCCATCAGTCACATGAGCAATCAGCCCCAGCATTTT
>TRBJ2-1|TRBV3-1/TRBV3-2|-|-
CASSQDTRAFF
TGTGCCAGCAGCCAAGATACCCGTGCTTTCTTC
>TRBJ1-6|TRBV5-1|-|once
CASSLDRLGGAGNSPLHF
TGCGCCAGCAGCTTGGATAGGCTCGGGGGAGCTGGTAATTCACCCCTCCACTTT